The 17 T cell receptor beta chains below come from one sample, sequenced in a study of blood T cell repertoires in COVID-19 (dated by TCRdb to the early 2020s). Receptor amplification or capture employed the immunoSEQ multiplex PCR assay. Here the immuneACCESS table is served through TCRdb, limited to in-frame sequences with V and J called. Missing clones are a known gap in these copies; in checked studies unresolved V genes cover under half, and the rest lacks a known reason. Across this sample there are around 170,000 clones, with 83% seen only once. The biggest ten clones account for about 6.5% of the sample. Input material: peripheral blood. The receptor set was obtained from a woman aged 40 to 55 with acute or convalescent COVID-19.

The chain links TRBV11-2 to TRBJ2-7; 9 bases are shared with TRBD1. The junction had 4 bases not matched to a gene; V was cut back by 3 bases and J by 1 base. The CDR3 consists of 15 residues. Germline values: CDR1 SGHAT, CDR2 FQNNGV. The CDR3 DNA reads TGTGCCAGCAGCTTCGGGACAGGGCCTTCCTACGAGCAGTACTTC. Protein sequence: CASSFGTGPSYEQYF.

This clone was seen a handful of times. The rearrangement joins TRBV6-5 to TRBJ1-2; tentative D call: TRBD1 (6 bases). The V gene's germline CDR1 is MNHEY and CDR2 SVGAGI. CDR3 size: 14 residues. Trimming took off 9 bases at V and 8 bases at J, with 22 bases between the two ends. In DNA form, the CDR3 reads TGTGCCAGTGCCGGGGGAGGGGGAGGCGAAGGCTACACCTTC. It specifies CASAGGGGGEGYTF.

This chain joins TRBV9 and TRBJ2-6; unclear D gene. Germline V gene lookup returns CDR1 SGDLS and CDR2 YYNGEE. The CDR3 consists of 18 residues. Trimming took 4 bases from V and 1 from J, leaving 18 bases between them. CDR3 protein: CASSPLPGEVSGANVLTF. CDR3 nucleotide sequence: TGTGCCAGCAGCCCTCTACCCGGAGAAGTGTCTGGGGCCAACGTCCTGACTTTC.

This clone has just a few counts. The J gene is TRBJ1-4, the V gene TRBV5-1, with a weak D call TRBD1 (6 bases). V lost 4 bases to trimming and J lost 1 base, with 11 bases between them. The germline V gene has CDR1 SGHRS and CDR2 YFSETQ. This CDR3 comprises 15 residues. The CDR3 DNA reads as TGCGCCAGCAGCCAAGCAGGGGTAACTAATGAAAAACTGTTTTTT. Translation: CASSQAGVTNEKLFF.

The chain joins TRBV28 to TRBJ2-5, with 7 bases aligning to TRBD2. The CDR3 covers 12 residues. Trimming removed 10 bases from V and 7 bases from J; junction bases left unmatched: 9. CDR1 and CDR2 (germline): MDHEN, SYDVKM. The CDR3 loop reads CATRDYLWTQYF. DNA for the CDR3: TGTGCCACCCGGGACTACCTTTGGACCCAGTACTTC.

V and J are TRBV28 and TRBJ1-5; perhaps TRBD1 as D (5 bases). Germline V CDR1 and CDR2: MDHEN, SYDVKM. V was pared by 7 bases and J by 2 bases, with 9 bases between. CDR3 size: 13 residues. The CDR3 is CASMGGGNQPQHF. Written as DNA, the CDR3 is TGTGCCAGCATGGGAGGGGGCAATCAGCCCCAGCATTTT.

The J gene is TRBJ2-7, the V gene TRBV28; TRBD2 matches at 8 bases. Unmatched junction bases numbered 6, after V lost 0 bases and J lost 2 bases. CDR1 MDHEN and CDR2 SYDVKM come from the germline V gene. There are 16 residues in the CDR3. The CDR3 DNA reads as TGTGCCAGCAGTTTATGGGCAAGCGGGAGCGCCTACGAGCAGTACTTC. This gives the protein CASSLWASGSAYEQYF.

This clone has only a few counts. V gene TRBV28 combines with J gene TRBJ2-7, with D hard to call. CDR3 size: 10 residues. Trimming removed 10 bases at V and 4 bases at J, with 8 bases between. Per germline, CDR1 MDHEN and CDR2 SYDVKM. CDR3 DNA sequence: TGTGCCACCTCGTTGTACGAGCAGTACTTC. It codes for CATSLYEQYF.

The chain has TRBV7-8 and TRBJ2-7, with D possibly matching TRBD2 (6 bases). In germline, CDR1 is SGHVS, CDR2 FQNEAQ. V shed 5 bases and J shed 3 bases, with 14 bases lying between them. The CDR3 consists of 14 residues. CDR3 sequence: CASSLRTTIYEQYF. CDR3 DNA sequence: TGTGCCAGCAGCCTACGGACTACTATCTACGAGCAGTACTTC.

The rearrangement joins TRBV30 to TRBJ1-3; D ambiguous. Trimming removed 3 bases at V and 4 bases at J, with 13 bases between. Germline-derived CDR1 and CDR2 are GTSNPN and SVGIG (reference sequence). The CDR3 spans 14 residues. Written as DNA, the CDR3 is TGTGCCTGGAGGCGGACGGGAGCAGGAAACACCATATATTTT. Translating gives CAWRRTGAGNTIYF.

The rearrangement joins TRBV28 to TRBJ2-7, with 7 nucleotides matching TRBD1. V gave up 4 bases and J gave up 6 bases; unmatched junction bases: 6. Germline loops: CDR1 MDHEN, CDR2 SYDVKM. This CDR3 is built from 13 residues. Here the CDR3 reads CASSSLQGSEQYF. The CDR3 DNA sequence: TGTGCCAGCAGTTCACTACAGGGGAGCGAGCAGTACTTC.

The chain uses TRBV25-1 and TRBJ2-7; 7 bases agree with TRBD1. V lost 6 bases to trimming and J lost 6 bases; unmatched junction nucleotides: 11. This CDR3 contains 14 residues. The V gene's germline CDR1 is MGHDK and CDR2 SYGVNS. CDR3: CASRAPTGLGEQYF. The CDR3 bases are TGTGCCAGCAGGGCTCCGACAGGGCTTGGCGAGCAGTACTTC.

This chain joins TRBV28 and TRBJ1-1, with 10 bases matching TRBD1. CDR3 size: 14 residues. Germline V gene lookup returns CDR1 MDHEN and CDR2 SYDVKM. V shed 5 bases and J 5 bases; nucleotides not matched to a gene: 5. CDR3 residues: CASSTPGQGTEAFF. The CDR3 bases are TGTGCCAGCAGTACTCCGGGACAGGGGACTGAAGCTTTCTTT.

This clone is a singleton in its sample. The V and J genes are TRBV5-4 and TRBJ1-1; D ambiguous. CDR3 length equals 13 residues. The germline V gene has CDR1 SGHNT and CDR2 YYREEE (reference sequence). Trimming removed 7 bases at V and 1 base at J, with 11 bases between. In DNA, the CDR3 is TGTGCCAGCTCGACACCGAGGAACACTGAAGCTTTCTTT. It is translated as CASSTPRNTEAFF.

This clone showed up just once. The rearrangement uses TRBV11-2 and TRBJ2-6, with no clear D. The CDR3 totals 14 residues. Per the germline V gene, CDR1 is SGHAT and CDR2 is FQNNGV. V shed 4 bases and J shed 9 bases, with 13 bases lying between them. Here the CDR3 DNA reads TGTGCCAGCAGCTCAGTCCGGCGGCTCAACGTCCTGACTTTC. This encodes CASSSVRRLNVLTF.

CDR3 in DNA: TGTGCCAGCAGCCAAGACAGGGTCGAGTCGGAGACCCAGTACTTC. As protein: CASSQDRVESETQYF. This chain joins TRBV3-1 (or the pseudogene TRBV3-2) and TRBJ2-5; tentative D call: TRBD1 (5 bases). Germline values: CDR1 LGHDT, CDR2 YNNKEL (reference sequence). The CDR3 contains 15 residues. V was cut by 0 bases and J by 5 bases, with 13 bases left in between.

The gene calls are TRBV20-1 and TRBJ1-1, with a possible D match to TRBD1 (5 bases). Germline V gene data show CDR1 as DFQATT and CDR2 as SNEGSKA (reference sequence). The CDR3 covers 14 residues. V lost 3 bases and J 0 bases, leaving 11 bases between the germline ends. The CDR3 nucleotides are TGCAGTGCTAGTCGGGGGTCAATGAACACTGAAGCTTTCTTT. Translating gives CSASRGSMNTEAFF.